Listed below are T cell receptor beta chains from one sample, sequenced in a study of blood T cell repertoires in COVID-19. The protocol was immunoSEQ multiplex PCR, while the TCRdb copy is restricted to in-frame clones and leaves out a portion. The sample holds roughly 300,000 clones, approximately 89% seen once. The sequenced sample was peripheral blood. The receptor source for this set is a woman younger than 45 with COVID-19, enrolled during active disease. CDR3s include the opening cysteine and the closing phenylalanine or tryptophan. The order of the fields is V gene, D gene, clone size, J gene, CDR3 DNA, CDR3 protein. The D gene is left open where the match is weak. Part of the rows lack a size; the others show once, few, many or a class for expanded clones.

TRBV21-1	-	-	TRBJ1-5	TGTGCCAGCAGCCGCCCTTCGGAGACTAATCAGCCCCAGCATTTT	CASSRPSETNQPQHF
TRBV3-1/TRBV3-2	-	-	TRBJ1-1	TGTGCCAGCAGTTCGTATTTCAACACTGAAGCTTTCTTT	CASSSYFNTEAFF
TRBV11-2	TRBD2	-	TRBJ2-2	TGTGCCAGCAGCTTAGAAGGAGCGGGAGGGCCGTCCGGGGAGCTGTTTTTT	CASSLEGAGGPSGELFF
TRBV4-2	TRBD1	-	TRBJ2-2	TGTGCCAGCAGCCAAGATCCCTGGACAGGGGACTCCCTCACCGGGGAGCTGTTTTTT	CASSQDPWTGDSLTGELFF
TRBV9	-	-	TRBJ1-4	TGTGCCAGCAGCGCGGCCGGACTGGCCAATGAAAAACTGTTTTTT	CASSAAGLANEKLFF
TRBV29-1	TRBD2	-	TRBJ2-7	TGCAGCGTTTGGGGGACTAGCTTCTCCCTCACAGGCTACGAGCAGTACTTC	CSVWGTSFSLTGYEQYF
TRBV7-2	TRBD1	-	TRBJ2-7	TGTGCCAGCAGCCCCAGACAGGGCTCCTACGAGCAGTACTTC	CASSPRQGSYEQYF
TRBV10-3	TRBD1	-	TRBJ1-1	TGTGCCTCGACAGGGCCAATGAACACTGAAGCTTTCTTT	CASTGPMNTEAFF
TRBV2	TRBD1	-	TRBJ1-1	TGTGCCATAGGACAGGACCTGAACACTGAAGCTTTCTTT	CAIGQDLNTEAFF
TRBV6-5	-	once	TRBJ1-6	TGTGCCACCATGACAGGACCGTATAATTCACCCCTCCACTTT	CATMTGPYNSPLHF
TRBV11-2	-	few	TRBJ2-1	TGTGCCAGCAGCCTAAGGGCGGACAACTCCTACAATGAGCAGTTCTTC	CASSLRADNSYNEQFF
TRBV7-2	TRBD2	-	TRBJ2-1	TGTGCCAGCAGCCGCCCCGGGACTAGCTACTTGTCCTACAATGAGCAGTTCTTC	CASSRPGTSYLSYNEQFF
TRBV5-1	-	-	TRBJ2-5	TGCGCCAGCAGCTTGGTAGAGGCAGGAGGGGAGACCCAGTACTTC	CASSLVEAGGETQYF
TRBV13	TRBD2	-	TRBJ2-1	TGTGCCAGCAGTCTGGCGGGAGGTCCATACAATGAGCAGTTCTTC	CASSLAGGPYNEQFF
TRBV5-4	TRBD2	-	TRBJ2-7	TGTGCCAGCAGCTCAATAGCGGGAGGGACCTACGAGCAGTACTTC	CASSSIAGGTYEQYF